This T cell receptor beta chain was recorded in a study of cytomegalovirus exposure and HLA in healthy donors. With 7 bases removed from V and 0 bases from J, the gap between germline ends came to 9 bases. CDR3 size: 12 residues. Germline V CDR1 and CDR2: SQVTM, ANQGSEA. Method: immunoSEQ multiplex PCR; TCRdb's copy keeps in-frame clones and lacks some. This sample carries 45,000 to 60,000 clones, over 90% of them seen once, and the ten largest clones take roughly 5.8%. This TCR came from a woman between 18 and 29 years old in good health and CMV-seronegative. The chain couples TRBV29-1 to TRBJ1-1; D not certain. The sample consisted of PBMCs. The CDR3 here is CSADILNTEAFF. CDR3 nucleotides: TGCAGCGCAGACATCTTGAACACTGAAGCTTTCTTT.